This entry lists 20 T cell receptor beta chains sequenced from one sample in a study of identical twins. TCRdb re-derived calls from the 5' RACE reads in MiXCR, one entry per CDR3 protein. The profile shows hundreds of thousands of distinct CDR3 sequences, 7.5% of them singletons. These data were also filed under a second study, of yellow fever vaccine responses in identical twins.

The material sequenced was memory (CD45RO+) T cells sorted from blood. The receptors shown here come from a woman under 30 in good health.

V usage is TRBV10-3 and J usage is TRBJ2-3; D is perhaps TRBD1 (5 bases). Germline V gene lookup returns CDR1 ENHRY and CDR2 SYGVKD. The CDR3 contains 17 residues. Trimming took 6 bases from V and 3 from J, leaving 22 bases between them. CDR3 nucleotide sequence: TGTGCCATCAGGGCCCCATTAGGGGCAGGTAAAACAGATACGCAGTATTTT. This encodes CAIRAPLGAGKTDTQYF.

In this sample, this clonotype turned up many times. The rearrangement uses TRBV5-1 and TRBJ2-5, with TRBD1 matching 7 bases. Germline V gives CDR1 SGHRS, CDR2 YFSETQ. J gave up 5 bases and V 2 bases, and 9 bases lay outside the gene matches. There are 15 residues in the CDR3. CDR3 DNA: TGCGCCAGCAGCTTAAAGGGGGCCGGCACGGAGACCCAGTACTTC. Encoded protein: CASSLKGAGTETQYF.

This clonotype was seen a few times. The chain links TRBV5-1 to TRBJ2-4; a possible D gene is TRBD2 (6 bases). The V end lost 1 base, the J end lost 7 bases, and 15 bases lay between the germline ends. Germline assignment: CDR1 SGHRS and CDR2 YFSETQ. This CDR3 is 15 amino acids long. CDR3 sequence reads: CASSLIAAEGNIQYF. The CDR3 DNA reads as TGCGCCAGCAGCTTGATAGCGGCGGAGGGGAACATTCAGTACTTC. Using reference TRBV5-1 and TRBJ2-4 for the parts outside the CDR3, the full variable domain is KAGVTQTPRYLIKTRGQQVTLSCSPISGHRSVSWYQQTPGQGLQFLFEYFSETQRNKGNFPGRFSGRQFSNSRSEMNVSTLELGDSALYLCASSLIAAEGNIQYFGAGTRLSVL.

This clonotype has more than one count but fewer than ten. The rearrangement links TRBV11-2 to TRBJ2-5; D not resolved. Trimming left V 1 base short and J 2 bases short, with 11 bases between. From germline, CDR1 is SGHAT and CDR2 FQNNGV. The CDR3 loop spans 15 amino acids. The CDR3: CASSLGVSPQETQYF. CDR3 in DNA: TGTGCCAGCAGCTTAGGGGTTAGCCCACAAGAGACCCAGTACTTC.

This clonotype was picked up a small number of times. The chain employs TRBV15 and TRBJ2-2; D call uncertain. This CDR3 is 14 amino acids long. V was shortened by 2 bases and J by 6 bases, with 10 bases between the two germline ends. Germline V CDR1 and CDR2: LNHNV, YYDKDF (reference sequence). CDR3: CATSRFLDAGELFF. CDR3 in DNA: TGTGCCACCAGCAGATTTCTAGACGCCGGGGAGCTGTTTTTT.

In this sample, this clonotype turned up a few times. V usage is TRBV5-1 and J usage is TRBJ1-2; 9 bases match TRBD1. The germline V gene has CDR1 SGHRS and CDR2 YFSETQ. The CDR3 spans 15 residues. V dropped 1 base and J dropped 4; count of bases not matched to a gene: 5. CDR3 coding DNA: TGCGCCAGCAGCTTGACGGGACAGGGCCTCTATGGCTACACCTTC. Amino acid sequence: CASSLTGQGLYGYTF.

This clonotype was observed at least ten times. The chain combines TRBV20-1 with TRBJ2-7; D not resolved. Trimming removed 6 bases from V and 2 bases from J, with 11 bases in between. CDR3 length: 12 residues. Germline V lookup: CDR1 DFQATT, CDR2 SNEGSKA (reference sequence). CDR3 protein: CSAGRLTYEQYF. In DNA form, the CDR3 reads TGCAGTGCCGGACGACTTACCTACGAGCAGTACTTC.

CDR3 sequence reads: CSARGSLAGYNEQFF. In DNA form, the CDR3 reads TGCAGTGCTAGAGGTAGTTTAGCGGGTTACAATGAGCAGTTCTTC. This sequence joins TRBV20-1 and TRBJ2-1, with 7 nucleotides matching TRBD2. The CDR3 sequence is 15 residues long. V gave up 1 base and J gave up 4 bases; unmatched junction bases: 7. The V gene's germline CDR1 is DFQATT and CDR2 SNEGSKA (reference sequence).

This chain joins TRBV7-9 and TRBJ2-3; D is perhaps TRBD1 (5 bases). The V gene's germline CDR1 is SEHNR and CDR2 FQNEAQ (reference sequence). Trimming stripped 2 bases from V and 3 bases from J, with 12 bases between. The CDR3 runs to 15 residues. The CDR3 spells CASSLRAGWTDTQYF. The CDR3 DNA sequence: TGTGCCAGCAGCTTACGGGCAGGGTGGACAGATACGCAGTATTTT.

This clonotype was counted between two and nine times. The J gene is TRBJ1-1, the V gene TRBV3-1; D perhaps matches TRBD1 (6 bases). V was cut by 3 bases and J by 11 bases, with 19 bases left in between. The CDR3 has 14 amino acids. The germline V gene encodes CDR1 LGHDT and CDR2 YNNKEL (reference sequence). The CDR3 DNA sequence: TGTGCCAGCAGCCATTTAGGGGGTGAGGGTCGGGCTTTCTTT. Its translation: CASSHLGGEGRAFF.

There are a few counts of this clonotype. The CDR3 DNA reads as TGTGCCAGCAGCCTGGACAGTGGTAATTCACCCCTCCACTTT. This gives the protein CASSLDSGNSPLHF. V usage is TRBV27 and J usage is TRBJ1-6; tentatively, D is TRBD1 (6 bases). V was pared by 6 bases and J by 6 bases, with 12 bases between. Germline loops: CDR1 MNHEY, CDR2 SMNVEV (reference sequence). This CDR3 has 14 residues.

This clonotype was seen many times. The chain combines TRBV24-1 with TRBJ1-1; D not resolved. Looked up from germline, CDR1 is KGHDR and CDR2 is SFDVKD. The CDR3 runs 13 residues. V was pared by 2 bases and J by 1 base, with 4 bases between. The DNA of the CDR3 is TGTGCCACCAGTGATTACAAGAACACTGAAGCTTTCTTT. Translation: CATSDYKNTEAFF.

The V gene is TRBV5-1, the J gene TRBJ2-3, with a tentative D call TRBD1 (5 bases). The germline gives CDR1 SGHRS, CDR2 YFSETQ. CDR3 length equals 15 residues. Trimming took 1 base from V and 4 from J, leaving 13 bases between them. The CDR3 protein is CASSLQGPESDTQYF. For the CDR3, the DNA is TGCGCCAGCAGCTTGCAGGGCCCGGAATCAGATACGCAGTATTTT.

The V and J genes are TRBV28 and TRBJ2-7; D is tentatively TRBD1 or TRBD2 (5 bases each). V gave up 3 bases and J gave up 8 bases, with 5 bases separating them. The CDR3 length is 10 residues. The germline V gene encodes CDR1 MDHEN and CDR2 SYDVKM. For the CDR3, the DNA is TGTGCCAGCAGTTTGGGACAGCAGTACTTC. Its protein product is CASSLGQQYF.

V is TRBV25-1 and J is TRBJ1-1; TRBD1 matches 9 bases. Looked up from germline, CDR1 is MGHDK and CDR2 is SYGVNS. The CDR3 sequence is 14 residues long. With 8 bases clipped from V and 5 bases from J, the junction kept 9 bases outside the gene matches. CDR3 region: CASQTGQGRTEAFF. CDR3 coding DNA: TGTGCCAGCCAAACTGGACAGGGGCGTACTGAAGCTTTCTTT.

The rearrangement uses TRBV27 and TRBJ2-2, with D unresolved. The CDR3 is 11 residues long. Germline loops: CDR1 MNHEY, CDR2 SMNVEV (reference sequence). Trimming pared 8 bases from V and 0 bases from J, leaving 1 base between. CDR3 DNA: TGTGCCAGCGCGAACACCGGGGAGCTGTTTTTT. It specifies CASANTGELFF.

This clonotype was picked up a small number of times. V usage is TRBV5-1 and J usage is TRBJ2-1; 11 bases are a match to TRBD2. CDR3 length: 16 amino acids. Germline V gene lookup returns CDR1 SGHRS and CDR2 YFSETQ. V was clipped by 2 bases and J by 6 bases; unmatched bases: 7. DNA for the CDR3: TGCGCCAGCAGCTTAAGTGGGACTAGCGGACTCAATGAGCAGTTCTTC. Its translation is CASSLSGTSGLNEQFF.

In this sample, this clonotype turned up many times. The V call is TRBV7-2, the J call TRBJ2-7, with a weak D call TRBD1 (5 bases). This CDR3 contains 14 residues. Germline CDR1 and CDR2: SGHTA and FQGNSA. V was trimmed by 4 bases and J by 5 bases, leaving 15 bases between them. The CDR3 nucleotides are TGTGCCAGCAGCTCCGGGCTCCAAGGGGACGAGCAGTACTTC. Its translation: CASSSGLQGDEQYF.

The chain is built from TRBV7-2 and TRBJ2-5; possible D gene TRBD2, 6 bases. V lost 6 bases, J lost 5 bases, and 10 bases lay in between. CDR3 length equals 12 residues. The germline CDR1 and CDR2 sequences are SGHTA and FQGNSA. The DNA of the CDR3 is TGTGCCAGCAGACGGGACTCGGAGACCCAGTACTTC. It is translated as CASRRDSETQYF.

This clonotype occurred many times. The V and J genes are TRBV7-8 and TRBJ2-2; a weak D match, TRBD2 (6 bases). V was trimmed by 2 bases and J by 5 bases, leaving 12 bases between them. The CDR3 has 15 amino acids. From germline, CDR1 is SGHVS and CDR2 FQNEAQ. The CDR3 region is CASSLSVGGTGELFF. Written as DNA, the CDR3 is TGTGCCAGCAGCTTATCGGTCGGGGGAACCGGGGAGCTGTTTTTT. Full variable domain (rest looked up from reference TRBV7-8 and TRBJ2-2): GAGVSQSPRYKVAKRGQDVALRCDPISGHVSLFWYQQALGQGPEFLTYFQNEAQLDKSGLPSDRFFAERPEGSVSTLKIQRTQQEDSAVYLCASSLSVGGTGELFFGEGSRLTVL.